The 5 T cell receptor beta chains listed next were all sequenced from one sample in a study of human T cells and chemical hapten exposure. Indicated time point: pre-sensitization, week 0. Treatment: therapeutic diphenylcyclopropenone sensitization with weekly scalp DPC. TCRdb passed the RACE reads through MiXCR, listing each CDR3 protein once. The data hold 250,000 or so distinct CDR3 sequences, with 7.5% to 9% observed a single time. Material: whole blood, obtained in connection with sensitization to the hapten diphenylcyclopropenone (DPC). The receptor source for this set is a middle-aged woman with alopecia areata. Some clones in this sample may be carry-over from other donors' samples.

This clonotype was counted only a few times. The chain combines TRBV7-2 with TRBJ2-2; 8 bases match TRBD1. CDR1 and CDR2 (germline): SGHTA, FQGNSA. V gave up 4 bases and J gave up 4 bases; unmatched junction bases: 8. The CDR3 loop spans 16 amino acids. In nucleotides, the CDR3 is TGTGCCAGCAGCTCTCGACAGGGGCAAGCCACCGGGGAGCTGTTTTTT. The encoded protein is CASSSRQGQATGELFF.

This clonotype was picked up many times. This CDR3 reads CASSLGRTSGSEVYF. CDR3 sequence (DNA): TGTGCCAGCAGCCTAGGGCGAACTAGCGGGAGTGAGGTGTACTTC. This chain uses TRBV9 with TRBJ2-7; 11 positions agree with TRBD2. Germline V gives CDR1 SGDLS, CDR2 YYNGEE. The CDR3 spans 15 residues. V shed 4 bases, J shed 12 bases, and the junction held 15 bases outside the gene matches.

This sequence joins TRBV5-1 and TRBJ2-3; D gene unclear. V was shortened by 4 bases and J by 3 bases, with 18 bases between the two germline ends. CDR3 length: 16 residues. From germline, CDR1 is SGHRS and CDR2 YFSETQ. The CDR3 DNA reads as TGCGCCAGCAGCACGGCGAGCGCCACCGCGACAGATACGCAGTATTTT. Its translation: CASSTASATATDTQYF. The whole variable domain, filled in from reference TRBV5-1 and TRBJ2-3, reads KAGVTQTPRYLIKTRGQQVTLSCSPISGHRSVSWYQQTPGQGLQFLFEYFSETQRNKGNFPGRFSGRQFSNSRSEMNVSTLELGDSALYLCASSTASATATDTQYFGPGTRLTVL.

The chain joins TRBV4-2 to TRBJ2-7; 8 bases fit TRBD2. V trimming: 1 base; J trimming: 0 bases; junction bases outside the gene matches: 8. This CDR3 has 17 residues. CDR1 is LGHNA and CDR2 is YNFKEQ in the germline V gene. In nucleotides, the CDR3 is TGTGCCAGCAGCCAAGGGTTTGGCGGGGGGACCTCCTACGAGCAGTACTTC. Its translation: CASSQGFGGGTSYEQYF.

The chain links TRBV28 to TRBJ2-3, with TRBD1 identical over 10 bases. The CDR3 has 14 residues. V dropped 7 bases and J dropped 5; count of bases not matched to a gene: 6. Germline lookup yields CDR1 MDHEN and CDR2 SYDVKM. The CDR3 sequence: CASKPGQGIDTQYF. As DNA, the CDR3 is TGTGCCAGCAAGCCGGGACAGGGGATAGATACGCAGTATTTT.